These 17 T cell receptor beta chains share one sample of origin, sequenced in a study of T cell clones after liver transplantation. Sequenced by immunoSEQ multiplex PCR; TCRdb stores in-frame clones only, minus some. This table has around 110,000 clones, less than 95% appearing once. The material sequenced was CD4+ T cells from blood, taken 12 months after liver transplant. These receptor sequences come from a human patient who received a liver transplant. Some T cells here may be from the graft donor.

The J gene is TRBJ1-5, the V gene TRBV5-8, with D perhaps matching TRBD1 (5 bases). Germline values: CDR1 SGHTS, CDR2 YDEGEE. CDR3 size: 16 residues. V dropped 2 bases and J dropped 0 bases, with 12 bases sitting between them. The CDR3, as DNA: TGTGCCAGCAGCTTAGGGGTGACACATAGCAATCAGCCCCAGCATTTT. Amino acids: CASSLGVTHSNQPQHF.

The chain is built from TRBV5-6 and TRBJ1-1; 8 positions match TRBD1. Germline CDR1 reads SGHDT; CDR2 reads YYEEEE. The V and J ends lost 0 bases and 6 bases, in that order; junction bases with no gene match: 7. The CDR3 contains 15 residues. This chain's CDR3 is CASSLAGGAGAEAFF. DNA of the CDR3: TGTGCCAGCAGCTTGGCAGGGGGCGCCGGGGCTGAAGCTTTCTTT.

In regard to this clone: Mismatch with germline at one junction end may stem from a read error. The chain employs TRBV9 and TRBJ2-2; a weak D match, TRBD2 (5 bases). CDR1 SGDLS and CDR2 YYNGEE come from the germline V gene. CDR3 size: 12 residues. The DNA of the CDR3 is TGTGCCAGCAGCGTAGAACACCGGGGAGCTGTTTTT. Protein: CASSVEHRGAVF.

The chain is built from TRBV19 and TRBJ1-4, with D tentatively TRBD1 (6 bases). The CDR3 has 16 amino acids. Trimming took 4 bases from V and 5 from J, leaving 17 bases between them. CDR1 and CDR2 (germline): LNHDA, SQIVND (reference sequence). CDR3 loop: CASSNPLTTGNEKLFF. As DNA, the CDR3 is TGTGCCAGTAGTAACCCACTAACCACAGGGAATGAAAAACTGTTTTTT.

The gene calls are TRBV2 and TRBJ2-4; no definite D call. Germline assignment: CDR1 SNHLY and CDR2 FYNNEI. This CDR3 contains 14 residues. V was cut by 4 bases and J by 0 bases, with 7 bases left in between. The CDR3: CASSGSIAKNIQYF. The CDR3 nucleotides read TGTGCCAGCAGTGGCTCAATAGCCAAAAACATTCAGTACTTC. The full variable domain, with the rest looked up from reference TRBV2 and TRBJ2-4, is EPEVTQTPSHQVTQMGQEVILRCVPISNHLYFYWYRQILGQKVEFLVSFYNNEISEKSEIFDDQFSVERPDGSNFTLKIRSTKLEDSAMYFCASSGSIAKNIQYFGAGTRLSVL.

V is TRBV6-1 and J is TRBJ2-7; D is undetermined. CDR1 is MNHNS, CDR2 SASEGT, per germline. Trimming pared 6 bases from V and 0 bases from J, leaving 6 bases between. This CDR3 has 12 amino acids. DNA of the CDR3: TGTGCCAGCAGAAAAGACTCCTACGAGCAGTACTTC. It codes for CASRKDSYEQYF.

A note on this clone: The same CDR3 also results from other DNA sequences found in this sample. The genes are TRBV28 and TRBJ2-7, with D perhaps matching TRBD1 (6 bases). V lost 2 bases to trimming and J lost 2 bases, with 10 bases between them. Germline V gives CDR1 MDHEN, CDR2 SYDVKM. The length of the CDR3 is 14 residues. CDR3 region: CASSLVAGAYEQYF. The CDR3 region has the DNA TGTGCCAGCAGTTTAGTGGCAGGGGCCTACGAGCAGTACTTC.

This chain links TRBV2 with TRBJ1-2; D remains ambiguous. Germline lookup yields CDR1 SNHLY and CDR2 FYNNEI. V lost 3 bases and J 5 bases, leaving 13 bases between the germline ends. The CDR3 loop spans 14 amino acids. The CDR3 nucleotides read TGTGCCAGCAGTGAGAGGAGGGATTCGTATGGCTACACCTTC. Translated: CASSERRDSYGYTF. The full variable domain, completed using reference TRBV2 and TRBJ1-2, is EPEVTQTPSHQVTQMGQEVILRCVPISNHLYFYWYRQILGQKVEFLVSFYNNEISEKSEIFDDQFSVERPDGSNFTLKIRSTKLEDSAMYFCASSERRDSYGYTFGSGTRLTVV.

The chain couples TRBV19 to TRBJ1-1, with 7 nucleotides matching TRBD1. The germline CDR1 and CDR2 sequences are LNHDA and SQIVND (reference sequence). The CDR3 spans 14 residues. After removal of 6 bases from V and 1 base from J, the junction contained 5 bases not matched to a gene. The CDR3 coding sequence is TGTGCCAGTAGGACCGGGACAGCGAACACTGAAGCTTTCTTT. Translated, it gives CASRTGTANTEAFF.

The rearrangement joins TRBV7-3 to TRBJ2-5; D remains ambiguous. CDR3 size: 11 residues. CDR1 is SGHTA, CDR2 FQGTGA, per germline. Between the trimmed V and J ends, which lost 6 bases and 5 bases, there was a span of 7 bases. The CDR3, as DNA: TGTGCCAGCAGTCCCACGGAGACCCAGTACTTC. Translating it yields CASSPTETQYF.

This clone was counted a few times. Germline and junction disagree at one end, which may indicate a read error. The chain uses TRBV6-6 and TRBJ2-1, with D maybe TRBD1 (6 bases). CDR1 is MNHNY and CDR2 is SVGAGI in the germline V gene (reference sequence). The CDR3 runs 16 residues. CDR3 sequence: CASTRWGQLSDNEQFF. The CDR3 nucleotides are TGTGCCAGCACCCGCTGGGGGCAGCTCTCCGACAATGAGCAGTTCTTC.

This sequence joins TRBV19 and TRBJ1-1; D may be TRBD1 (5 bases). V lost 4 bases and J 1 base, leaving 19 bases between the germline ends. The CDR3 is made up of 17 amino acids. Germline loops: CDR1 LNHDA, CDR2 SQIVND (reference sequence). The CDR3: CASSTQHDRGRNTEAFF. DNA of the CDR3: TGTGCCAGTAGTACCCAACATGATCGGGGGAGGAACACTGAAGCTTTCTTT. Full variable domain (missing parts from reference TRBV19 and TRBJ1-1): DGGITQSPKYLFRKEGQNVTLSCEQNLNHDAMYWYRQDPGQGLRLIYYSQIVNDFQKGDIAEGYSVSREKKESFPLTVTSAQKNPTAFYLCASSTQHDRGRNTEAFFGQGTRLTVV.

V usage is TRBV6-1 and J usage is TRBJ2-1; 8 nucleotides agree with TRBD1. V trimming: 5 bases; J trimming: 8 bases; junction bases outside the gene matches: 2. Germline V gene data show CDR1 as MNHNS and CDR2 as SASEGT. This CDR3 region has 12 residues. The CDR3 loop is CASSLTGDEQFF. CDR3 coding DNA: TGTGCCAGCAGTTTGACAGGGGATGAGCAGTTCTTC.

The rearrangement joins TRBV28 to TRBJ2-2; 9 nucleotides align to TRBD1. The germline V gene encodes CDR1 MDHEN and CDR2 SYDVKM. After removal of 5 bases from V and 12 bases from J, the junction contained 19 bases not matched to a gene. CDR3 length equals 17 residues. CDR3 in DNA: TGTGCCAGCAGTCCCAGCGGGACAGGGCTCGGGGTGGGAAAGCTGTTTTTT. Amino acids: CASSPSGTGLGVGKLFF.

V gene TRBV7-9 combines with J gene TRBJ2-7; D is possibly TRBD2 (6 bases). The CDR3 has 14 residues. Trimming shortened V by 6 bases and J by 2 bases, and 14 bases separated the two germline ends. Germline assignment: CDR1 SEHNR and CDR2 FQNEAQ (reference sequence). The CDR3, as DNA: TGTGCCAGCAGGCCCGTGGGGGGAACCTACGAGCAGTACTTC. Translating it yields CASRPVGGTYEQYF.

This chain joins TRBV6-4 and TRBJ2-7, with TRBD2 matching over 10 bases. The trim removed 5 bases at V and 5 bases at J, leaving 9 bases unmatched. CDR1 is MRHNA, CDR2 SNTAGT, per germline. This CDR3 region has 15 residues. DNA for the CDR3: TGTGCCAGCAGTACCTTAGCGGGAGGATGGAACGAGCAGTACTTC. The encoded protein is CASSTLAGGWNEQYF.

This CDR3 reads CASSQERGNTIYF. In nucleotides, the CDR3 is TGTGCCAGCAGCCAAGAGCGGGGAAACACCATATATTTT. The rearrangement uses TRBV14 and TRBJ1-3; D unclear. The CDR3 is 13 residues long. Looked up from germline, CDR1 is SGHDN and CDR2 is FVKESK. Trimming shortened V by 0 bases and J by 4 bases, and 4 bases separated the two germline ends.